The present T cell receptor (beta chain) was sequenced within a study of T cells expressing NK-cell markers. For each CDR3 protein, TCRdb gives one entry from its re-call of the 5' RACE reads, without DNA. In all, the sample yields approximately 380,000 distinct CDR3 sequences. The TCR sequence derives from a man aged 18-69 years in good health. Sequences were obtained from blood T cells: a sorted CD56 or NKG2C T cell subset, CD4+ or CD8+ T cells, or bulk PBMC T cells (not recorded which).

The CDR3 sequence is CASAMTGVSSGANVLTF. V gene TRBV19 combines with J gene TRBJ2-6; the TCRdb D gene call, TRBD1, has no DNA to confirm it. This CDR3 is built from 17 residues. Per germline, CDR1 LNHDA and CDR2 SQIVND (reference sequence).